This TCR beta chain derives from a study of T cells in localized non-small cell lung cancer. Study results and caveats: Greater blood T cell density accompanied longer overall survival. Investigators sequenced only a single tumor region, leaving heterogeneity possible. Measurement of T cell clonality placed uninvolved adjacent lung highest, above the level in tumor.

This CDR3 spans 14 amino acids. Trimming at V came to 2 bases and at J to 6 bases, leaving 5 bases not matched to a gene. Germline V gene sequence: CDR1 MNHNY, CDR2 SVGAGI (reference sequence). Concerning this clone itself: Its antigen is unidentified.

Sequencing used immunoSEQ multiplex PCR; TCRdb keeps in-frame clones, though not all of them. The sample yields some 55,000 clones, about 80% seen once. The receptor was isolated from a female donor older than 55 with stage II squamous cell lung carcinoma. The rearrangement links TRBV6-6 to TRBJ1-2, with 8 positions matching TRBD1. Source: peripheral blood, taken before any cancer treatment. The CDR3 sequence: CASSYVDRAHGYTF. CDR3 DNA: TGTGCCAGCAGTTACGTGGACAGGGCTCATGGCTACACCTTC.